The 22 T cell receptor beta chains below were found in one sample sequenced in a study of T cell repertoires in cytomegalovirus infection. These receptors' antigens are unknown. TCRdb reprocessed the reads with MiXCR, giving one entry per CDR3 protein. The table records around 900,000 distinct CDR3 sequences, roughly 30% of them present only once. The sample in question was cultured CD8+ T cells from PBMCs, obtained from culture after CMV antigen stimulation. Receptors were obtained from a human donor in good health (CMV status not recorded). Some clones in this sample may be carry-over from other donors' samples.

This clonotype was found a few times. The chain uses TRBV7-9 and TRBJ2-5, with D perhaps being TRBD1 or TRBD2 (5 bases each). CDR1 is SEHNR, CDR2 FQNEAQ, per germline (reference sequence). Trimming stripped 4 bases from V and 5 bases from J, with 17 bases between. The CDR3 runs 15 residues. The CDR3 DNA is TGTGCCAGCAGCTCTGGGGATGGGGGAGAGGAGACCCAGTACTTC. As protein: CASSSGDGGEETQYF.

In the case of this clonotype: Here the CDR3 omits its conserved ending phenylalanine or tryptophan, so a read error is the likely source. V gene TRBV7-6 combines with J gene TRBJ2-3; a possible D gene is TRBD1 (5 bases). V was cut by 4 bases and J by 3 bases, with 11 bases left in between. The CDR3 spans 14 residues. The V gene's germline CDR1 is SGHVS and CDR2 FNYEAQ. CDR3 protein: CASSSSAGTDTQYL. Written as DNA, the CDR3 is TGTGCCAGCAGCTCCAGCGCAGGGACAGATACGCAGTATTTG.

The chain combines TRBV20-1 with TRBJ1-2; weak D call: TRBD1 (5 bases). The length of the CDR3 is 18 residues. Germline V lookup: CDR1 DFQATT, CDR2 SNEGSKA (reference sequence). The germline V and J ends were trimmed by 1 base and 5 bases, with 26 bases remaining between them. The CDR3, as DNA: TGCAGTGCTAGAGTGGGAGGGACGGGAGGACTAAACCGATATGGCTACACCTTC. Its translation: CSARVGGTGGLNRYGYTF.

The chain recombines TRBV27 with TRBJ2-4; D is uncertain. V lost 3 bases and J lost 0, with 18 bases in between. The CDR3 extends over 18 amino acids. CDR1 and CDR2 from the germline V gene are MNHEY and SMNVEV (reference sequence). The CDR3, as DNA: TGTGCCAGCAGTTTCTTCCCCCCCAGATCGCCAGCCAAAAACATTCAGTACTTC. Translation: CASSFFPPRSPAKNIQYF.

This clonotype was counted many times. This chain uses TRBV7-8 with TRBJ2-2; TRBD1 is a possible D gene (6 bases). This CDR3 is built from 14 residues. The germline gives CDR1 SGHVS, CDR2 FQNEAQ. The V gene lost 6 bases and the J gene lost 3 bases, with 11 bases spanning the gap. CDR3 amino acids: CASRGRGYTGELFF. The CDR3 nucleotides read TGTGCCAGCAGGGGCAGGGGTTACACCGGGGAGCTGTTTTTT.

The table lists this clonotype with many counts. The chain recombines TRBV7-8 with TRBJ2-3; D possibly corresponds to TRBD2 (6 bases). The germline CDR1 and CDR2 sequences are SGHVS and FQNEAQ. The CDR3 runs 13 residues. The germline V and J ends were trimmed by 5 bases and 6 bases, with 12 bases remaining between them. CDR3 region: CASSPRLGDTQYF. CDR3 bases: TGTGCCAGCAGCCCGCGACTAGGGGATACGCAGTATTTT.

The CDR3 bases are TGTGCCAGCGGGCGGGGGCCGAACAATGAGCAGTTCTTC. It encodes CASGRGPNNEQFF. The chain recombines TRBV9 with TRBJ2-1, with D tentatively TRBD2 (7 bases). The CDR3 extends over 13 amino acids. CDR1 SGDLS and CDR2 YYNGEE come from the germline V gene. The germline V and J ends were trimmed by 7 bases and 5 bases, with 13 bases remaining between them. The complete variable domain, with remaining parts taken from reference TRBV9 and TRBJ2-1, reads DSGVTQTPKHLITATGQRVTLRCSPRSGDLSVYWYQQSLDQGLQFLIQYYNGEERAKGNILERFSAQQFPDLHSELNLSSLELGDSALYFCASGRGPNNEQFFGPGTRLTVL.

This clonotype was recorded only once. This CDR3 is missing its conserved last phenylalanine or tryptophan, likely due to a read error. The chain has TRBV29-1 and TRBJ2-5; either TRBD1 or TRBD2 may fit D (5 bases each). Germline V gene sequence: CDR1 SQVTM, CDR2 ANQGSEA. The CDR3 is 12 amino acids. V was clipped by 5 bases and J by 3 bases, with 10 bases between them. CDR3 residues: CSVPGRKETQYL. The CDR3 DNA is TGCAGCGTTCCGGGACGAAAAGAGACCCAGTACTTA.

The chain combines TRBV27 with TRBJ1-2; D call uncertain. V was pared by 0 bases and J by 4 bases, with 9 bases between. CDR3 length equals 14 residues. Germline V gene lookup returns CDR1 MNHEY and CDR2 SMNVEV (reference sequence). The CDR3 DNA follows: TGTGCCAGCAGTTTATCGTTAGCCTCCTATGGCTACACCTTC. Amino acids: CASSLSLASYGYTF.

The sample holds a few counts of this clonotype. V gene TRBV7-9 combines with J gene TRBJ2-7; possible D gene TRBD2, 6 bases. Germline V gene lookup returns CDR1 SEHNR and CDR2 FQNEAQ (reference sequence). Deletions cut 5 bases from V and 6 bases from J, with 23 bases between. The CDR3 loop spans 16 amino acids. Here the CDR3 reads CASSLGVGQEGTEQYV. The CDR3 DNA sequence: TGTGCCAGCAGCCTAGGGGTGGGGCAGGAGGGAACCGAGCAGTACGTC.

This clonotype occurred many times. The chain couples TRBV27 to TRBJ1-3; D call uncertain. This CDR3 has 11 residues. Germline V gene lookup returns CDR1 MNHEY and CDR2 SMNVEV (reference sequence). V was cut by 6 bases and J by 0 bases, with 0 bases left in between. CDR3 bases: TGTGCCAGCAGCTCTGGAAACACCATATATTTT. This translates into CASSSGNTIYF.

This clonotype was seen a few times. The J gene is TRBJ2-7, the V gene TRBV5-5, with D hard to call. V gave up 5 bases and J gave up 4 bases, with 13 bases separating them. The CDR3 extends over 13 amino acids. Per the germline V gene, CDR1 is SGHKS and CDR2 is YYEKEE (reference sequence). The CDR3 nucleotides read TGTGCCAGCAGGTTTCGTGCCTCTTACGAGCAGTACTTC. Protein product: CASRFRASYEQYF.

This clonotype was seen repeatedly, ten times or more. The DNA for the CDR3 is TGTGCCAGCAGCGTGGACAGTTGGAATCAGCCCCAGCATTTT. Translating it yields CASSVDSWNQPQHF. The chain uses TRBV7-6 and TRBJ1-5; D possibly corresponds to TRBD1 (6 bases). The CDR3 is made up of 14 amino acids. Germline V gene sequence: CDR1 SGHVS, CDR2 FNYEAQ. With 5 bases removed from V and 4 bases from J, the gap between germline ends came to 12 bases.

The gene calls are TRBV12-3 or TRBV12-4 and TRBJ2-2, with D uncertain. Trimming took off 7 bases at V and 3 bases at J, with 6 bases between the two ends. This CDR3 is built from 12 residues. For the CDR3, the DNA is TGTGCCAGCATGGGTTACACCGGGGAGCTGTTTTTT. Its translation is CASMGYTGELFF.

This clonotype was counted a few times. The chain employs TRBV7-6 and TRBJ2-3, with TRBD1 identical over 7 bases. The CDR3 has 14 amino acids. Germline values: CDR1 SGHVS, CDR2 FNYEAQ. V gave up 4 bases and J gave up 6 bases; unmatched junction bases: 7. The CDR3: CASSSGTVRDTQYF. For the CDR3, the DNA is TGTGCCAGCAGCTCCGGGACAGTCCGTGATACGCAGTATTTT.

V is TRBV7-4 and J is TRBJ2-3; unclear D gene. From germline, CDR1 is SGHVT and CDR2 SQSDAQ. With 5 bases removed from V and 11 bases from J, the gap between germline ends came to 14 bases. The CDR3 spans 12 residues. As DNA, the CDR3 is TGTGCCAGCAGCGCTCCGAGACACTGGCAGTATTTT. Its translation: CASSAPRHWQYF.

Only a few counts were recorded for this clonotype. This chain connects TRBV18 to TRBJ2-2, with TRBD2 identical over 11 bases. The trim removed 3 bases at V and 3 bases at J, leaving 0 bases unmatched. Germline CDR1 reads KGHSH; CDR2 reads LQKENI. The length of the CDR3 is 15 residues. The CDR3 nucleotides are TGTGCCAGCTCACCGGGACTAGCGGACACCGGGGAGCTGTTTTTT. Translated, it gives CASSPGLADTGELFF.

A few counts support this clonotype. The rearrangement joins TRBV7-9 to TRBJ2-3, with 9 bases aligning to TRBD2. In germline, CDR1 is SEHNR, CDR2 FQNEAQ (reference sequence). Trimming at V came to 5 bases and at J to 4 bases, leaving 10 bases not matched to a gene. This CDR3 is built from 16 residues. CDR3 sequence reads: CASSPPGLAGSDTQYF. CDR3 DNA sequence: TGTGCCAGCAGCCCACCGGGTCTAGCGGGGTCAGATACGCAGTATTTT.

The chain uses TRBV6-6 and TRBJ2-1; D uncertain. The germline V gene encodes CDR1 MNHNY and CDR2 SVGAGI (reference sequence). The CDR3 is 12 amino acids. V was trimmed by 0 bases and J by 15 bases, leaving 12 bases between them. The DNA of the CDR3 is TGTGCCAGCAGTTACTCGACGGAATGTGCGTTCTTC. Residues: CASSYSTECAFF.

The V and J genes are TRBV7-9 and TRBJ2-5; D is perhaps TRBD1 (6 bases). Trimming stripped 7 bases from V and 5 bases from J, with 11 bases between. The CDR3 consists of 12 residues. Looked up from germline, CDR1 is SEHNR and CDR2 is FQNEAQ (reference sequence). This CDR3 is CASIDGGETQYF. CDR3 DNA: TGTGCCAGCATCGATGGGGGCGAGACCCAGTACTTC.

The sample holds many counts of this clonotype. V and J are TRBV12-3 or TRBV12-4 and TRBJ2-1; no firm D call. V was shortened by 6 bases and J by 8 bases, with 8 bases between the two germline ends. The length of the CDR3 is 11 residues. This CDR3 reads CASSPTDEQFF. The CDR3 DNA follows: TGTGCCAGCAGCCCCACTGATGAGCAGTTCTTC.

This clonotype has at least ten counts. This chain joins TRBV7-8 and TRBJ1-2; D may be TRBD1 (5 bases). CDR3 length: 14 amino acids. Trimming cost V 2 bases and J 6 bases, with 13 bases left between them. The germline CDR1 and CDR2 sequences are SGHVS and FQNEAQ. DNA of the CDR3: TGTGCCAGCAGCTTAAAGGGGAGATTGGATGGCTACACCTTC. Amino acids: CASSLKGRLDGYTF.